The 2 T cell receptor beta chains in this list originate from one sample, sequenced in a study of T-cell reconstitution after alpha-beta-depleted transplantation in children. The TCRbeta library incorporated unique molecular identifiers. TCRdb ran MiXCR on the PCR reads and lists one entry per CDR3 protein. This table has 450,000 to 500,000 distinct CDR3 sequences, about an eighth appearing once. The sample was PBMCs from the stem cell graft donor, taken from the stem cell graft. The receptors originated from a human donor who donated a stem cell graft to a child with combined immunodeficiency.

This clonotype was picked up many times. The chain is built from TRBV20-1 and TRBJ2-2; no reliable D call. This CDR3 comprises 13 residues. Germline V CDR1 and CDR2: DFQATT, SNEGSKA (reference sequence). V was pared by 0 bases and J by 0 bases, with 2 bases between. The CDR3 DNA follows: TGCAGTGCTAGAGAGTCGAACACCGGGGAGCTGTTTTTT. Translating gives CSARESNTGELFF.

The CDR3 coding sequence is TGCGCCAGCACGCTGACTAGCGGGAACTCCTACAATGAGCAGTTCTTC. This codes for CASTLTSGNSYNEQFF. V is TRBV5-1 and J is TRBJ2-1, with 11 bases fitting TRBD2. This CDR3 contains 16 residues. The ends lost 6 bases at V and 0 bases at J; junction bases unmatched: 5. The V gene's germline CDR1 is SGHRS and CDR2 YFSETQ.